The 16 T cell receptor beta chains in this list originate from one sample, sequenced in a study of cytomegalovirus exposure and HLA in healthy donors. PCR primers comprised 60 Vbeta and 13 Jbeta primers. The data were produced by immunoSEQ multiplex PCR, yet TCRdb's version contains in-frame clones alone and is incomplete. The sample lists roughly 130,000 clones; around 83% were seen once. The source material was PBMCs. These receptors originate from a male donor in good health and CMV-seropositive.

The V gene is TRBV6-1, the J gene TRBJ2-7; D possibly corresponds to TRBD2 (5 bases). With 4 bases removed from V and 4 bases from J, the gap between germline ends came to 14 bases. The germline gives CDR1 MNHNS, CDR2 SASEGT. This CDR3 has 14 amino acids. The DNA of the CDR3 is TGTGCCAGCAGTGTTTCAGGTGCGGGTTACGAGCAGTACTTC. Its translation: CASSVSGAGYEQYF.

The DNA of the CDR3 is TGTGCCAGCAGTTTTCCGAACTATGGCTACACCTTC. Protein: CASSFPNYGYTF. V is TRBV28 and J is TRBJ1-2; D is unresolved. V gave up 3 bases and J gave up 2 bases, with 4 bases separating them. CDR1 and CDR2 from the germline V gene are MDHEN and SYDVKM. The CDR3 covers 12 residues.

The chain carries TRBV10-2 and TRBJ2-5; possible D gene TRBD2, 6 bases. The germline V gene encodes CDR1 WSHSY and CDR2 SAAADI. With 1 base removed from V and 4 bases from J, the gap between germline ends came to 7 bases. The length of the CDR3 is 13 residues. In nucleotides, the CDR3 is TGCGCCAGCAGTGAGTGGGACTCAGAGACCCAGTACTTC. Its translation: CASSEWDSETQYF.

The rearrangement uses TRBV4-2 and TRBJ1-6; the match to TRBD1 covers 10 bases. Germline CDR1 LGHNA, CDR2 YNFKEQ. Trimming took 3 bases from V and 10 from J; bases not matched to a gene: 12. The CDR3 contains 17 residues. CDR3 nucleotide sequence: TGTGCCAGCAGCCAGGGTCCCGGGACAGGGGAAGGGTCACCCCTCCACTTT. This codes for CASSQGPGTGEGSPLHF.

Regarding this clone: One junction end does not reproduce the germline sequence, and a read error may be involved. The J gene is TRBJ1-1, the V gene TRBV6-5; no definite D call. This CDR3 has 13 amino acids. Per the germline V gene, CDR1 is MNHEY and CDR2 is SVGAGI. CDR3: CANSYSRNTEAFF. The CDR3 DNA reads as TGTGCCAACAGTTATAGCCGGAACACTGAAGCTTTCTTT.

The gene calls are TRBV6-5 and TRBJ2-3; D is undetermined. The CDR3 runs 11 residues. V dropped 7 bases and J dropped 1 base, with 3 bases sitting between them. The germline gives CDR1 MNHEY, CDR2 SVGAGI. CDR3 loop: CASTGTDTQYF. The CDR3 DNA follows: TGTGCCAGCACGGGCACAGATACGCAGTATTTT.

The chain has TRBV29-1 and TRBJ2-1; 9 bases fit TRBD1. J gave up 4 bases and V 7 bases, and 5 bases lay outside the gene matches. Germline V lookup: CDR1 SQVTM, CDR2 ANQGSEA. This CDR3 has 13 amino acids. In DNA form, the CDR3 reads TGCAGCGCAGGACAGGGGATTTACAATGAGCAGTTCTTC. Translating gives CSAGQGIYNEQFF.

The chain recombines TRBV4-3 with TRBJ2-7, with a possible D match to TRBD2 (6 bases). V dropped 0 bases and J dropped 1 base, with 19 bases sitting between them. This CDR3 spans 18 amino acids. CDR1 and CDR2 from the germline V gene are LGHNA and YSLEER. The CDR3 DNA reads as TGCGCCAGCAGCCAAGATCGCCTCCTCGGGAGAACGTCCTACGAGCAGTACTTC. It codes for CASSQDRLLGRTSYEQYF.

This clone appeared a single time. V usage is TRBV30 and J usage is TRBJ2-1; TRBD2 matches 10 bases. The germline gives CDR1 GTSNPN, CDR2 SVGIG (reference sequence). This CDR3 contains 13 residues. After removal of 4 bases from V and 8 bases from J, the junction contained 5 bases not matched to a gene. In DNA form, the CDR3 reads TGTGCCTGGACTAGCGGGAGTCAAGATGAGCAGTTCTTC. It translates to CAWTSGSQDEQFF.

The rearrangement joins TRBV29-1 to TRBJ2-5; 7 nucleotides align to TRBD1. Germline V lookup: CDR1 SQVTM, CDR2 ANQGSEA. The J segment lost 1 base and the V segment lost 7 bases, leaving 3 bases of the junction unmatched. The CDR3 totals 12 residues. CDR3 sequence: CSARDSQETQYF. In DNA form, the CDR3 reads TGCAGCGCCAGGGACAGCCAAGAGACCCAGTACTTC.

This rearrangement joins TRBV4-2 to TRBJ1-6, with TRBD1 matching 8 bases. J lost 7 bases, V lost 4 bases, and 6 bases had no gene match. Per germline, CDR1 LGHNA and CDR2 YNFKEQ. The CDR3 length is 15 residues. CDR3 amino acids: CASSRPGQENSPLHF. The CDR3 region has the DNA TGTGCCAGCAGCCGACCGGGACAGGAAAATTCACCCCTCCACTTT.

The chain combines TRBV19 with TRBJ2-7, with D possibly being TRBD2 (7 bases). There are 14 residues in the CDR3. The ends were cut back, 1 base at V and 6 bases at J, with 13 bases in the middle. Germline V gene data show CDR1 as LNHDA and CDR2 as SQIVND (reference sequence). The CDR3 region is CASSIVGGQVEQYF. The CDR3 nucleotides are TGTGCCAGTAGTATAGTGGGGGGGCAGGTCGAGCAGTACTTC.

V gene TRBV11-2 combines with J gene TRBJ2-5; 10 bases agree with TRBD2. The V gene end was trimmed by 1 base and the J gene end by 5 bases; junction bases not matched to a gene: 10. The length of the CDR3 is 17 residues. Germline values: CDR1 SGHAT, CDR2 FQNNGV. DNA of the CDR3: TGTGCCAGCAGCTTAGGGTCCCTAGCGGGAGTTGGTGAGACCCAGTACTTC. This gives the protein CASSLGSLAGVGETQYF.

This CDR3 is CASRRLAGAYEQYF. The CDR3 DNA follows: TGCGCCAGCAGGCGCCTAGCGGGAGCTTACGAGCAGTACTTC. The V and J genes are TRBV5-1 and TRBJ2-7; 10 nucleotides match TRBD2. This CDR3 is 14 amino acids long. V lost 5 bases and J lost 4; bases outside the gene matches: 6. Looked up from germline, CDR1 is SGHRS and CDR2 is YFSETQ. Full variable domain (outside the CDR3, taken from reference TRBV5-1 and TRBJ2-7): KAGVTQTPRYLIKTRGQQVTLSCSPISGHRSVSWYQQTPGQGLQFLFEYFSETQRNKGNFPGRFSGRQFSNSRSEMNVSTLELGDSALYLCASRRLAGAYEQYFGPGTRLTVT.

The V gene is TRBV6-5, the J gene TRBJ2-3; weak D call: TRBD1 (5 bases). The length of the CDR3 is 15 residues. V was trimmed by 0 bases and J by 3 bases, leaving 10 bases between them. Germline CDR1 and CDR2: MNHEY and SVGAGI. For the CDR3, the DNA is TGTGCCAGCAGTTACTCTCAGGGTTTGACAGATACGCAGTATTTT. Protein sequence: CASSYSQGLTDTQYF.

The sample holds a few counts of this clone. The chain is built from TRBV6-1 and TRBJ2-1; 8 bases fit TRBD2. CDR3 length: 18 amino acids. From germline, CDR1 is MNHNS and CDR2 SASEGT. V shed 0 bases, J shed 1 base, and the junction held 8 bases outside the gene matches. The CDR3 loop is CASSEANGLALSYNEQFF. The CDR3 DNA sequence: TGTGCCAGCAGTGAAGCCAACGGACTAGCTCTATCCTACAATGAGCAGTTCTTC.